Below, 28 T cell receptor beta chains from the same sample are listed, as sequenced in a study of cytomegalovirus exposure and HLA in healthy donors. Primers: 60 Vbeta forward and 13 Jbeta reverse. Assay used: immunoSEQ multiplex PCR; TCRdb lists only in-frame clones, some missing. The sample holds approximately 150,000 clones, roughly 77% seen once. Sequencing was performed on PBMCs. These receptors originate from a human donor in good health.

A single count supports this clone. The J gene is TRBJ2-7, the V gene TRBV5-1; the D gene is possibly TRBD1 (6 bases). The CDR3 is 12 amino acids. The germline V gene encodes CDR1 SGHRS and CDR2 YFSETQ. The ends were cut back, 5 bases at V and 3 bases at J, with 9 bases in the middle. The DNA for the CDR3 is TGCGCCAGCAGAGAGGACAGCTACGAGCAGTACTTC. Translation gives CASREDSYEQYF.

J is TRBJ1-5 and V is TRBV10-3; 8 bases line up with TRBD1. The V gene end was trimmed by 5 bases and the J gene end by 7 bases; junction bases not matched to a gene: 4. Germline CDR1 and CDR2: ENHRY and SYGVKD. The CDR3 totals 13 residues. DNA for the CDR3: TGTGCCATCAGTCAACAGGGGGAGCAGCCCCAGCATTTT. Translation: CAISQQGEQPQHF.

This clone appeared once. One end of the junction fails to match germline, which may point to a read error. V usage is TRBV19 and J usage is TRBJ1-2; D is undetermined. The CDR3 is 14 residues long. From germline, CDR1 is LNHDA and CDR2 SQIVND (reference sequence). CDR3 nucleotides: TGTGCCAGTAGTATTCCCGACTCCATAAGAGGCTACCCCTTC. Its protein is CASSIPDSIRGYPF.

The chain is built from TRBV4-3 and TRBJ2-2, with 11 positions matching TRBD2. CDR3 length: 17 amino acids. J lost 7 bases, V lost 1 base, and 8 bases had no gene match. CDR1 and CDR2 (germline): LGHNA, YSLEER. The chain's CDR3 is CASSQVTGTSGNGELFF. The DNA of the CDR3 is TGCGCCAGCAGCCAAGTCACTGGGACTAGCGGAAACGGGGAGCTGTTTTTT.

This sequence joins TRBV7-3 and TRBJ2-2, with a possible D match to TRBD2 (5 bases). The CDR3 length is 14 residues. The V end was cut by 4 bases, the J end by 4 bases, with 10 bases between. Germline assignment: CDR1 SGHTA and CDR2 FQGTGA. The CDR3 DNA follows: TGTGCCAGCAGCTCCGGGGTGAGCACCGGGGAGCTGTTTTTT. As protein: CASSSGVSTGELFF.

The V gene is TRBV5-4, the J gene TRBJ2-5; 16 bases match TRBD2. Trimming at V came to 4 bases and at J to 5 bases, leaving 5 bases not matched to a gene. Per the germline V gene, CDR1 is SGHNT and CDR2 is YYREEE (reference sequence). This CDR3 is 16 amino acids long. CDR3 amino acids: CASSEGLAGGRETQYF. DNA of the CDR3: TGTGCCAGCAGCGAGGGACTAGCGGGGGGGCGGGAGACCCAGTACTTC.

V gene TRBV30 combines with J gene TRBJ2-7; 9 bases are a match to TRBD1. With 4 bases clipped from V and 3 bases from J, the junction kept 7 bases outside the gene matches. The germline V gene has CDR1 GTSNPN and CDR2 SVGIG (reference sequence). This CDR3 contains 14 residues. CDR3 in amino acids: CAWKEGTGLYEQYF. CDR3 bases: TGTGCCTGGAAAGAAGGGACAGGGCTCTACGAGCAGTACTTC.

Comments on this clone: The junction differs from germline at one of its ends, possibly a read error. Other DNA variants within this sample encode the same CDR3. CDR3 bases: TGCAGCGTTGAGGTCCTACTCACAGATACACAGTATTTT. This translates into CSVEVLLTDTQYF. The rearrangement joins TRBV29-1 to TRBJ2-3, with unresolved D. This CDR3 is 13 amino acids long. In germline, CDR1 is SQVTM, CDR2 ANQGSEA.

Regarding this clone: In the same sample, other DNA sequences code for this CDR3. V usage is TRBV19 and J usage is TRBJ2-3; weak D call: TRBD2 (6 bases). The CDR3 has 13 residues. V was shortened by 3 bases and J by 3 bases, with 7 bases between the two germline ends. CDR1 is LNHDA and CDR2 is SQIVND in the germline V gene (reference sequence). The chain's CDR3 is CASSIAGTDTQYF. DNA of the CDR3: TGTGCCAGTAGTATTGCGGGAACAGATACGCAGTATTTT.

The chain combines TRBV30 with TRBJ1-4, with D hard to call. V was trimmed by 2 bases and J by 0 bases, leaving 7 bases between them. This CDR3 spans 14 amino acids. The V gene's germline CDR1 is GTSNPN and CDR2 SVGIG (reference sequence). The CDR3 protein is CAWSMAATNEKLFF. CDR3 in DNA: TGTGCCTGGAGTATGGCTGCAACTAATGAAAAACTGTTTTTT.

V and J are TRBV27 and TRBJ2-1; 9 bases agree with TRBD2. Per germline, CDR1 MNHEY and CDR2 SMNVEV (reference sequence). This CDR3 is 14 amino acids long. Trimming at V came to 8 bases and at J to 5 bases, leaving 7 bases not matched to a gene. The chain's CDR3 is CASPSGGTNNEQFF. CDR3 in DNA: TGTGCCAGCCCAAGCGGGGGGACAAACAATGAGCAGTTCTTC.

V usage is TRBV25-1 and J usage is TRBJ1-2; D possibly corresponds to TRBD1 (5 bases). Germline V gives CDR1 MGHDK, CDR2 SYGVNS. This CDR3 is 17 amino acids long. The V gene lost 3 bases and the J gene lost 1 base, with 18 bases spanning the gap. The CDR3 coding sequence is TGTGCCAGCAGTGAGCGGCGGGGCACTTACGATAACTATGGCTACACCTTC. It translates to CASSERRGTYDNYGYTF.

A few counts support this clone. Written as DNA, the CDR3 is TGTGCCAGCAGAGACGACAGGGGGCCATCCTATGGCTACACCTTC. This gives the protein CASRDDRGPSYGYTF. The genes are TRBV25-1 and TRBJ1-2, with 10 positions matching TRBD1. After removal of 6 bases from V and 4 bases from J, the junction contained 8 bases not matched to a gene. In germline, CDR1 is MGHDK, CDR2 SYGVNS. The CDR3 covers 15 residues.

The rearrangement joins TRBV11-1 to TRBJ2-5; 8 nucleotides line up with TRBD2. Germline CDR1 SGHAT, CDR2 FQDESV (reference sequence). CDR3 length equals 14 residues. The ends lost 5 bases at V and 1 base at J; junction bases unmatched: 3. CDR3 in DNA: TGTGCCAGCAGCCGCCGGGGGGGCCAAGAGACCCAGTACTTC. It encodes CASSRRGGQETQYF.

The chain carries TRBV27 and TRBJ2-7, with 9 bases aligning to TRBD2. V lost 0 bases to trimming and J lost 4 bases; unmatched junction nucleotides: 4. The germline CDR1 and CDR2 sequences are MNHEY and SMNVEV (reference sequence). The CDR3 is 15 residues long. The CDR3 here is CASSLSGTSYYEQYF. As DNA, the CDR3 is TGTGCCAGCAGTTTATCCGGGACTAGCTATTACGAGCAGTACTTC.

This clone was counted a few times. The V and J genes are TRBV7-9 and TRBJ2-1; D is uncertain. The V and J ends lost 3 bases and 5 bases respectively, with 8 bases between them. The germline gives CDR1 SEHNR, CDR2 FQNEAQ (reference sequence). The CDR3 covers 13 residues. CDR3 DNA sequence: TGTGCCAGCAGCTTTAGCCCGGACAATGAGCAGTTCTTC. This codes for CASSFSPDNEQFF.

V is TRBV28 and J is TRBJ1-1; 7 positions match TRBD1. From germline, CDR1 is MDHEN and CDR2 SYDVKM. Trimming took 5 bases from V and 6 from J; bases not matched to a gene: 3. The CDR3 extends over 12 amino acids. CDR3 bases: TGTGCCAGCAGTAACAGGGGCGCTGAAGCTTTCTTT. Its translation: CASSNRGAEAFF.

This clone appeared a single time. The chain uses TRBV7-2 and TRBJ2-3, with 10 nucleotides matching TRBD2. Germline V gives CDR1 SGHTA, CDR2 FQGNSA. After removal of 5 bases from V and 1 base from J, the junction contained 6 bases not matched to a gene. The CDR3 extends over 16 amino acids. Written as DNA, the CDR3 is TGTGCCAGCAGCAACACCGGGACTAGCGGCACAGATACGCAGTATTTT. It specifies CASSNTGTSGTDTQYF. Complete variable domain (other parts from reference TRBV7-2 and TRBJ2-3): GAGVSQSPSNKVTEKGKDVELRCDPISGHTALYWYRQSLGQGLEFLIYFQGNSAPDKSGLPSDRFSAERTGGSVSTLTIQRTQQEDSAVYLCASSNTGTSGTDTQYFGPGTRLTVL.

The chain couples TRBV27 to TRBJ2-7; TRBD1 matches 7 bases. Trimming cost V 6 bases and J 6 bases; bases outside gene matches: 5. CDR1 is MNHEY and CDR2 is SMNVEV in the germline V gene (reference sequence). The CDR3 is 12 residues long. In DNA, the CDR3 is TGTGCCAGCAGGACAGGGCTTGGCGAGCAGTACTTC. It is translated as CASRTGLGEQYF.

The chain couples TRBV4-1 to TRBJ2-7; 9 nucleotides align to TRBD1. The CDR3 consists of 15 residues. Germline V CDR1 and CDR2: MGHRA, YSYEKL. Germline trimming cut 4 bases from V and 3 bases from J; bases unmatched to any gene: 7. CDR3 sequence reads: CASSPPGQGSYEQYF. The CDR3 region has the DNA TGCGCCAGCAGCCCACCGGGACAGGGAAGCTACGAGCAGTACTTC.

The chain joins TRBV5-1 to TRBJ2-1; the match to TRBD1 covers 9 bases. Germline V CDR1 and CDR2: SGHRS, YFSETQ. This CDR3 has 17 residues. V trimming: 4 bases; J trimming: 6 bases; junction bases outside the gene matches: 14. CDR3 region: CASSPIPGTGLFNEQFF. As DNA, the CDR3 is TGCGCCAGCAGCCCCATCCCAGGGACAGGGCTTTTCAATGAGCAGTTCTTC.

The CDR3 loop reads CASSPRELSPLHF. Written as DNA, the CDR3 is TGTGCCAGCTCACCACGAGAGCTATCACCCCTCCACTTT. The chain uses TRBV18 and TRBJ1-6, with D unclear. Germline CDR1 is KGHSH and CDR2 is LQKENI. The CDR3 covers 13 residues. V was shortened by 1 base and J by 10 bases, with 8 bases between the two germline ends. The whole variable domain, remainder taken from reference TRBV18 and TRBJ1-6, is NAGVMQNPRHLVRRRGQEARLRCSPMKGHSHVYWYRQLPEEGLKFMVYLQKENIIDESGMPKERFSAEFPKEGPSILRIQQVVRGDSAAYFCASSPRELSPLHFGNGTRLTVT.

This clone was detected once. This chain links TRBV5-1 with TRBJ2-7; TRBD1 agrees at 7 bases. This CDR3 region has 16 residues. Germline V CDR1 and CDR2: SGHRS, YFSETQ. The junction had 8 bases not matched to a gene; V was cut back by 0 bases and J by 2 bases. The CDR3, as DNA: TGCGCCAGCAGCTTGGCTGGCACAGGGGTGGCCTACGAGCAGTACTTC. This sequence encodes CASSLAGTGVAYEQYF.

J is TRBJ1-6 and V is TRBV6-6, with TRBD1 identical over 7 bases. The germline gives CDR1 MNHNY, CDR2 SVGAGI (reference sequence). This CDR3 spans 13 amino acids. The trim removed 11 bases at V and 9 bases at J, leaving 10 bases unmatched. CDR3 amino acids: CALSTRQGSPLHF. CDR3 bases: TGTGCCCTCTCTACAAGACAGGGTTCACCCCTCCACTTT.

The rearrangement uses TRBV7-8 and TRBJ2-3; D might be TRBD2 (5 bases). Trimming pared 1 base from V and 7 bases from J, leaving 12 bases between. Looked up from germline, CDR1 is SGHVS and CDR2 is FQNEAQ. The CDR3 is 14 amino acids. The CDR3, as DNA: TGTGCCAGCAGCTTAGGAGGGAGCCGGAATACGCAGTATTTT. Amino acid sequence: CASSLGGSRNTQYF. Full variable domain (rest looked up from reference TRBV7-8 and TRBJ2-3): GAGVSQSPRYKVAKRGQDVALRCDPISGHVSLFWYQQALGQGPEFLTYFQNEAQLDKSGLPSDRFFAERPEGSVSTLKIQRTQQEDSAVYLCASSLGGSRNTQYFGPGTRLTVL.

CDR3 amino acids: CASSLRTVNTEAFF. CDR3 coding DNA: TGTGCCAGCAGCTTAAGGACAGTGAACACTGAAGCTTTCTTT. The chain combines TRBV7-9 with TRBJ1-1, with D possibly TRBD1 on 6 matching bases. Per germline, CDR1 SEHNR and CDR2 FQNEAQ (reference sequence). Trimming took 2 bases from V and 0 from J, leaving 7 bases between them. This CDR3 is built from 14 residues.

The genes are TRBV7-9 and TRBJ1-5, with D unclear. Per germline, CDR1 SEHNR and CDR2 FQNEAQ (reference sequence). This CDR3 spans 12 amino acids. The germline V and J ends were trimmed by 8 bases and 7 bases, with 12 bases remaining between them. The CDR3 sequence: CASSGNGQPQHF. CDR3 coding DNA: TGTGCCAGCTCGGGGAACGGGCAGCCCCAGCATTTT.

The V gene is TRBV15, the J gene TRBJ2-5; 10 bases are shared with TRBD2. Germline CDR1 reads LNHNV; CDR2 reads YYDKDF (reference sequence). The CDR3 has 15 residues. V lost 0 bases, J lost 3 bases, and 1 base stayed unmatched. The CDR3 DNA sequence: TGTGCCACCAGCAGAGATCTAGCGGGAGAAGAGACCCAGTACTTC. As protein: CATSRDLAGEETQYF. The whole variable domain, remainder taken from reference TRBV15 and TRBJ2-5, is DAMVIQNPRYQVTQFGKPVTLSCSQTLNHNVMYWYQQKSSQAPKLLFHYYDKDFNNEADTPDNFQSRRPNTSFCFLDIRSPGLGDTAMYLCATSRDLAGEETQYFGPGTRLLVL.